The T cell receptor beta chain described here comes from a study of radiotherapy plus CTLA-4 blockade in lung cancer. For the study at large: Objective responses emerged in around 19% of patients, and 31% attained disease control. Study-wide results and limits: After treatment with radiotherapy plus ipilimumab, TCR clones that came from the tumor expanded in blood. Early blood T cell clone dynamics, with interferon-beta, were reported to best predict response.

As concerns this clone: The antigen is undetermined.

Assay used: immunoSEQ multiplex PCR; TCRdb lists only in-frame clones, some missing. The sample includes about 51,000 clones, about 76% seen only once; the top ten take around 2.5%. The V gene's germline CDR1 is LGHNA and CDR2 YSLEER. With 0 bases removed from V and 6 bases from J, the gap between germline ends came to 11 bases. The CDR3 length is 14 residues. The sample here was peripheral blood, taken from a patient treated with radiotherapy plus ipilimumab. The TCR originated in a human donor with non-small cell lung cancer whose response to radiotherapy plus ipilimumab could not be evaluated. This chain connects TRBV4-3 to TRBJ1-1, with a tentative D call TRBD1 (6 bases). The CDR3 reads CASSQDLGGAEAFF. CDR3 nucleotide sequence: TGCGCCAGCAGCCAAGATCTTGGGGGCGCTGAAGCTTTCTTT.